The subject of this entry is one TCR beta chain. No antigen is known for it. This specimen belongs to a study of T cell repertoires in cytomegalovirus infection. Study as a whole: CMV infection together with matching HLA type was indicated by public TCR beta signatures. General observations from the study: CMV-specific TCR beta clonotypes restricted by HLA-C were the ones dominating the ex vivo response. Pooled public TCR beta family frequency picked out CMV carriers with the relevant HLA.

V was clipped by 7 bases and J by 0 bases; unmatched bases: 10. The CDR3 is made up of 16 amino acids. CDR1 is SQVTM and CDR2 is ANQGSEA in the germline V gene. TCRdb itself ran the reads through MiXCR, one entry per CDR3 protein. This repertoire shows 150,000 to 200,000 distinct CDR3 sequences, 28% found once; its top ten account for 30% to 35%. The chain is built from TRBV29-1 and TRBJ2-1, with 9 bases that match TRBD1. This receptor was taken from a human donor in good health (CMV status not recorded). Some clones in this sample may be carry-over from other donors' samples. The sequenced sample was PBMCs. Written as DNA, the CDR3 is TGCAGCGGCTTACGGACAGGGGAACTCTCCTACAATGAGCAGTTCTTC. Protein: CSGLRTGELSYNEQFF.